This T cell receptor (beta chain) came from a study of PD-1 blockade in classical Hodgkin lymphoma. The method was immunoSEQ multiplex PCR; TCRdb's version includes in-frame clones alone and lacks a portion of them. The table lists 60,000 or so clones, 90% of them singletons. To note about this clone: What it binds is not known. The junction does not match germline at one end; this may be a read error.

CDR1 is SGHNT, CDR2 YYREEE, per germline (reference sequence). CDR3 length: 16 amino acids. General study results and limits: Individuals who commenced nivolumab within less than 1 year of ASCT were excluded. Baseline TCR diversity was reportedly lower in newly diagnosed patients than in healthy donors. It was reported as lower still in relapsed/refractory patients. Complete responders showed a baseline diversity that resembled the diversity of newly diagnosed patients. TCR diversity rose significantly by C4D1 in CD4+ but not CD8+ cells.

Relapses following autologous stem cell transplantation were seen in all patients, with brentuximab vedotin exposure varying. This clonotype was sampled from a human donor with classical Hodgkin lymphoma. The material sequenced was peripheral blood mononuclear cells (PBMCs), taken at baseline. The V gene is TRBV5-4, the J gene TRBJ2-7; 8 bases match TRBD2. The CDR3: CASSPGHGGEAYERYF. The CDR3 region has the DNA TGTGCCAGCAGCCCCGGTCACGGGGGGGAGGCCTACGAGCGGTACTTC.